The 5 T cell receptor beta chains reported below all come from one sample, sequenced in a study of technical replicates of blood from a handful of donors. Sequencing used immunoSEQ multiplex PCR; TCRdb keeps in-frame clones, though not all of them. The table has around 67,000 clones, about 95% seen once. Sequencing was carried out using T cells isolated from PBMCs. The receptors were sampled from a human donor in good health.

The chain recombines TRBV2 with TRBJ1-1, with 7 positions matching TRBD1. CDR3 size: 16 residues. Germline V gene sequence: CDR1 SNHLY, CDR2 FYNNEI. V shed 8 bases and J 3 bases; nucleotides not matched to a gene: 15. CDR3 residues: CASSLVATGLYTEAFF. DNA for the CDR3: TGTGCCAGCTCCCTAGTTGCGACAGGGCTGTACACTGAAGCTTTCTTT.

The chain uses TRBV5-1 and TRBJ1-1; D perhaps matches TRBD1 (5 bases). Germline V gene sequence: CDR1 SGHRS, CDR2 YFSETQ. Deletions cut 2 bases from V and 7 bases from J, with 6 bases between. The CDR3 extends over 11 amino acids. This CDR3 reads CASSLDSEAFF. DNA for the CDR3: TGCGCCAGCAGCTTAGACAGTGAAGCTTTCTTT.

This chain connects TRBV9 to TRBJ1-3; no firm D call. The V end was cut by 0 bases, the J end by 0 bases, with 7 bases between. CDR3 length: 15 amino acids. Germline values: CDR1 SGDLS, CDR2 YYNGEE. As DNA, the CDR3 is TGTGCCAGCAGCGTAGACCAGGACTCTGGAAACACCATATATTTT. It is translated as CASSVDQDSGNTIYF.

The rearrangement uses TRBV5-6 and TRBJ1-5; 9 bases map to TRBD1. The V gene end was trimmed by 5 bases and the J gene end by 6 bases; junction bases not matched to a gene: 12. CDR1 and CDR2 (germline): SGHDT, YYEEEE. The CDR3 is made up of 16 amino acids. CDR3 bases: TGTGCCAGCAGTTCTACCGGGACAGGGAATGTTCAGCCCCAGCATTTT. Its translation: CASSSTGTGNVQPQHF. Based on the CDR3 plus reference TRBV5-6 and TRBJ1-5, the full variable domain is DAGVTQSPTHLIKTRGQQVTLRCSPKSGHDTVSWYQQALGQGPQFIFQYYEEEERQRGNFPDRFSGHQFPNYSSELNVNALLLGDSALYLCASSSTGTGNVQPQHFGDGTRLSIL.

CDR3 residues: CASSLGRTSGTRKVDEQFF. CDR3 nucleotide sequence: TGCGCCAGCAGCTTGGGACGGACTAGCGGGACACGAAAAGTGGATGAGCAGTTCTTC. This chain uses TRBV5-1 with TRBJ2-1, with 12 bases aligning to TRBD2. V lost 0 bases, J lost 8 bases, and 15 bases stayed unmatched. The CDR3 loop spans 19 amino acids. Germline values: CDR1 SGHRS, CDR2 YFSETQ.